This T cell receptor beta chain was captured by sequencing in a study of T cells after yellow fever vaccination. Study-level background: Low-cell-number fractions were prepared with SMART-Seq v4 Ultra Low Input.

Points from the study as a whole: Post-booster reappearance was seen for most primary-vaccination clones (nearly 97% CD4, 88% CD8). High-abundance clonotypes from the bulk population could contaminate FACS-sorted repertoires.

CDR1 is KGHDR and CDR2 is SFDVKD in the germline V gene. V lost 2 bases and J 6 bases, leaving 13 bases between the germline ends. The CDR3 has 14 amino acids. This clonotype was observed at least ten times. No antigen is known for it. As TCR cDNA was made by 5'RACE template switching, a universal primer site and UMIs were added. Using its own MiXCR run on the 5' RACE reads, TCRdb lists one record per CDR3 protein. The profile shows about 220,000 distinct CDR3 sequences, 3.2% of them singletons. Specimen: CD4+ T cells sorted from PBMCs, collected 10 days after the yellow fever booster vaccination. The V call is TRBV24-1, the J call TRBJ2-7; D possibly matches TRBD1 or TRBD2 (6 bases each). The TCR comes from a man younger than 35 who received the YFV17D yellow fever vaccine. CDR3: CATSDSSGAGEQYF. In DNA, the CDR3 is TGTGCCACCAGTGATTCATCGGGGGCGGGCGAGCAGTACTTC.